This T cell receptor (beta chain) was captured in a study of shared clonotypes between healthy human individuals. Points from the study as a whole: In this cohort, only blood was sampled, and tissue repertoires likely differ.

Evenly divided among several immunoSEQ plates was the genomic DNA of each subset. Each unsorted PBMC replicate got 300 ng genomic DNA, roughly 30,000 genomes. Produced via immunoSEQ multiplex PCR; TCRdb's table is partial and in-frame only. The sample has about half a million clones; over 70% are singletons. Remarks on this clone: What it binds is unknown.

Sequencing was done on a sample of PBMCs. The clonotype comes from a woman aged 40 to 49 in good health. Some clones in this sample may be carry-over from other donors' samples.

CDR3 nucleotide sequence: TGTGCCAGCAGCTTAGAAGGGTGGGTTGACTATGGCTACACCTTC. It codes for CASSLEGWVDYGYTF. The J gene is TRBJ1-2, the V gene TRBV5-5; D remains ambiguous. This CDR3 comprises 15 residues. CDR1 and CDR2 from the germline V gene are SGHKS and YYEKEE (reference sequence). V lost 2 bases, J lost 3 bases, and 14 bases lay in between.